These 10 T cell receptor beta chains came from one sample sequenced in a study of cytomegalovirus exposure and HLA in healthy donors. Amplification used 60 Vbeta primers and 13 Jbeta primers. Clones were read by immunoSEQ multiplex PCR, and TCRdb kept only the in-frame ones, dropping some. The table shows about 190,000 clones, with around 88% occurring only once. Specimen: PBMCs. The source of these receptors is a woman aged 25 to 39 in good health and CMV-seronegative.

This clone appeared a single time. V gene TRBV6-1 combines with J gene TRBJ1-1; tentatively, D is TRBD1 (5 bases). The germline CDR1 and CDR2 sequences are MNHNS and SASEGT. V was trimmed by 0 bases and J by 9 bases, leaving 11 bases between them. This CDR3 has 13 amino acids. CDR3 sequence reads: CASSEARGTQAFF. CDR3 bases: TGTGCCAGCAGTGAAGCGCGGGGGACTCAAGCTTTCTTT.

The V call is TRBV18, the J call TRBJ2-7, with a weak D call TRBD1 (6 bases). This CDR3 has 16 amino acids. The ends were cut back, 5 bases at V and 2 bases at J, with 19 bases in the middle. CDR1 KGHSH and CDR2 LQKENI come from the germline V gene. CDR3 bases: TGTGCCAGCTCAGCGACTTACAGGGTATCCCCCTACGAGCAGTACTTC. It is translated as CASSATYRVSPYEQYF.

The CDR3 DNA is TGCGCCAGCAGCCCAGCGGGGGTCACAGATACGCAGTATTTT. Translation gives CASSPAGVTDTQYF. The J gene is TRBJ2-3, the V gene TRBV4-1; 8 nucleotides align to TRBD2. The CDR3 covers 14 residues. Germline trimming cut 4 bases from V and 2 bases from J; bases unmatched to any gene: 2. In germline, CDR1 is MGHRA, CDR2 YSYEKL.

The rearrangement uses TRBV7-2 and TRBJ1-2, with D unresolved. Germline V gene data show CDR1 as SGHTA and CDR2 as FQGNSA. The V end lost 4 bases, the J end lost 3 bases, and 12 bases lay between the germline ends. CDR3 size: 14 residues. CDR3 DNA: TGTGCCAGCAGCTCCCGCCGGCGGTACTATGGCTACACCTTC. Translation: CASSSRRRYYGYTF.

V and J are TRBV11-2 and TRBJ2-2; TRBD2 matches at 9 bases. This CDR3 spans 17 amino acids. Germline values: CDR1 SGHAT, CDR2 FQNNGV. The J segment lost 2 bases and the V segment lost 7 bases, leaving 11 bases of the junction unmatched. CDR3 in amino acids: CASKRAGGPFNTGELFF. Here the CDR3 DNA reads TGTGCCAGCAAACGGGCGGGAGGGCCTTTCAACACCGGGGAGCTGTTTTTT.

This chain links TRBV6-5 with TRBJ2-1; TRBD2 might be the D (5 bases). There are 13 residues in the CDR3. Germline CDR1 is MNHEY and CDR2 is SVGAGI. V was trimmed by 1 base and J by 9 bases, leaving 10 bases between them. This CDR3 is CASSYFLAGEQFF. The CDR3 region has the DNA TGTGCCAGCAGTTACTTCCTGGCGGGTGAGCAGTTCTTC.

The chain joins TRBV11-3 to TRBJ2-3, with D maybe TRBD2 (6 bases). CDR3 size: 17 residues. Deletions cut 5 bases from V and 1 base from J, with 19 bases between. Per the germline V gene, CDR1 is SGHNT and CDR2 is YENEEA. This CDR3 is CASSRAGPPVGTDTQYF. In nucleotides, the CDR3 is TGTGCCAGCAGCCGAGCGGGCCCCCCGGTGGGCACAGATACGCAGTATTTT.

The rearrangement links TRBV27 to TRBJ2-2; 9 bases fit TRBD2. The CDR3 length is 20 residues. J lost 2 bases, V lost 4 bases, and 17 bases had no gene match. The germline gives CDR1 MNHEY, CDR2 SMNVEV (reference sequence). The DNA of the CDR3 is TGTGCCAGCAGTTGGGGGGCCATAGGGAGACTAGCGGATAACACCGGGGAGCTGTTTTTT. This encodes CASSWGAIGRLADNTGELFF.

The chain couples TRBV28 to TRBJ2-3; 9 bases line up with TRBD2. Germline CDR1 reads MDHEN; CDR2 reads SYDVKM. The CDR3 has 15 residues. Trimming took 5 bases from V and 1 from J; bases not matched to a gene: 4. DNA for the CDR3: TGTGCCAGCAGTCCCCAGCGGGGGGGCACAGATACGCAGTATTTT. Amino acid sequence: CASSPQRGGTDTQYF.

The chain joins TRBV11-2 to TRBJ2-1; the D gene is possibly TRBD2 (6 bases). The CDR3 loop spans 14 amino acids. Germline CDR1 is SGHAT and CDR2 is FQNNGV. V lost 1 base to trimming and J lost 7 bases, with 11 bases between them. The CDR3 loop is CASSLVRGGNEQFF. CDR3 sequence (DNA): TGTGCCAGCAGCTTAGTTAGGGGAGGAAATGAGCAGTTCTTC.